The rows below give T cell receptor beta chains drawn from one sample of a study of Ad26.COV2.S vaccination and SARS-CoV-2 variants. The method was immunoSEQ multiplex PCR; TCRdb's version includes in-frame clones alone and lacks a portion of them. The sample carries fewer than 400,000 clones, 90% recorded once. This material consisted of peripheral blood, taken in a trial of Ad26.COV2.S vaccine versus placebo. The receptors were gathered from a person aged 18-60 years who received the Ad26.COV2.S COVID-19 vaccine or a placebo. Both conserved end residues are part of each CDR3. A D gene is named only where the DNA matches it firmly. Clone size is shown for a subset of rows, as once, few, many or a class of expanded clone.

size	V	J	D	DNA	CDR3
once	TRBV7-8	TRBJ1-2	-	TGTGCCAGCAGCTTGGGGGAGGTTGGCTATGGCTACACCTTC	CASSLGEVGYGYTF
-	TRBV11-2	TRBJ1-6	-	TGTGCCAGCAGCGATAATGGACCCCTCCACTTT	CASSDNGPLHF
-	TRBV19	TRBJ1-2	TRBD1	TGTGCCAGTCGGACAGGCCGTGATACGAAGGGCTACACCTTC	CASRTGRDTKGYTF
once	TRBV27	TRBJ2-3	-	TGTGCCAGCAGTTTGGTTACCGTCTCCGATACGCAGTATTTT	CASSLVTVSDTQYF
-	TRBV5-1	TRBJ1-4	TRBD1	TGCGCCAGCAGCACCGACAGGGCGAGTGAAAAACTGTTTTTT	CASSTDRASEKLFF
-	TRBV7-9	TRBJ2-1	TRBD1	TGTGCCAGCAGTCAGCTTGCCGGGACAGCTTACAATGAGCAGTTCTTC	CASSQLAGTAYNEQFF
-	TRBV28	TRBJ1-3	TRBD1	TGTGCCAGCAGTTTATACACAGGGGAGGCTGGAAACACCATATATTTT	CASSLYTGEAGNTIYF
-	TRBV30	TRBJ1-1	-	TGTGCCTGGAGTGTATCCATTGAAGCTTTCTTT	CAWSVSIEAFF
-	TRBV7-2	TRBJ2-3	-	TGTGCCAGCGGGTCTTATGATACGCAGTATTTT	CASGSYDTQYF
-	TRBV6-6	TRBJ2-7	TRBD2	TGTGCCAGCAGTCTAGGACTAGCGGGGGGGCTGTCCCCCCACGAGCAGTACTTC	CASSLGLAGGLSPHEQYF
once	TRBV28	TRBJ2-1	-	TGTGCCAGCAGTTTATTCGACGGGAATGAGCAGTTCTTC	CASSLFDGNEQFF
-	TRBV10-1	TRBJ1-1	-	TGCGCCAGCAGTGGGGGGTCTGAAGCTTTCTTT	CASSGGSEAFF
-	TRBV6-2/TRBV6-3	TRBJ2-5	TRBD1	TGTGCCAGCAGTTTAACCGGGACAGGGGACGGGACCCAGTACTTC	CASSLTGTGDGTQYF
-	TRBV6-5	TRBJ1-4	-	TGTGCCAGCAGTTACGGGGGGGGTAATGAAAAACTGTTTTTT	CASSYGGGNEKLFF
-	TRBV29-1	TRBJ2-5	-	TGCAGCGGACGGGCGAGGAGTCAAGAGACCCAGTACTTC	CSGRARSQETQYF
-	TRBV10-3	TRBJ1-4	TRBD1	TGTGCCATCAGTTCCGGGACAGTCGCCGAAGGTGAAAAACTGTTTTTT	CAISSGTVAEGEKLFF
-	TRBV9	TRBJ1-4	-	TGTGCCAGCAGCGTAGATCTGAATAATGAAAAACTGTTTTTT	CASSVDLNNEKLFF
-	TRBV6-2/TRBV6-3	TRBJ2-1	TRBD2	TGTGCCAGCAGTGTAGCGGGAGCAACCTACAATGAGCAGTTCTTC	CASSVAGATYNEQFF
few	TRBV5-1	TRBJ1-1	-	TGCGCCAGCAGCTTGGCCCAGGCGAGCAGCTTGAACACTGAAGCTTTCTTT	CASSLAQASSLNTEAFF
-	TRBV5-5	TRBJ2-1	-	TGTGCCAGCAGCTTACTAGCCGATGAGCAGTTCTTC	CASSLLADEQFF
-	TRBV6-2/TRBV6-3	TRBJ2-2	-	TGTGCCAGCACCCCCAGTCCCACCGGGGAGCTGTTTTTT	CASTPSPTGELFF
few	TRBV6-2/TRBV6-3	TRBJ2-1	-	TGTGCCAGCAGTCGTATGACTGGGCTCCCCTACAATGAGCAGTTCTTC	CASSRMTGLPYNEQFF
once	TRBV6-1	TRBJ2-5	TRBD1	TGTGCCAGCAGTGCCAGCTTGACAGGGTTTAAAGAGACCCAGTACTTC	CASSASLTGFKETQYF
-	TRBV9	TRBJ1-2	-	TGTGCCAGCGGACCAGTTTCTAACTATGGCTACACCTTC	CASGPVSNYGYTF
-	TRBV5-6	TRBJ1-2	-	TGTGCCAGCAGCTCGAATTCACCGGTCGGCTATACCTTC	CASSSNSPVGYTF
-	TRBV7-2	TRBJ1-1	TRBD1	TGTGCCAGCAGCTTGGATCAGACAGGGGGCATGAACACTGAAGCTTTCTTT	CASSLDQTGGMNTEAFF
-	TRBV15	TRBJ2-7	TRBD1	TGTGCCACCAGCAGGACAGGGCTGCCCTACGAGCAGTACTTC	CATSRTGLPYEQYF
-	TRBV18	TRBJ2-7	-	TGTGCCAGCTCATCCTCCAGGACCTACGAGCAGTACTTC	CASSSSRTYEQYF
-	TRBV3-1/TRBV3-2	TRBJ2-7	TRBD1	TGTGCCAGCAGCCGGGGACAGACATACTACGAGCAGTACTTC	CASSRGQTYYEQYF
-	TRBV7-9	TRBJ1-1	-	TGTGCCAGCAGCTTAGCTCTCGGGGGAGACACTGAAGCTTTCTTT	CASSLALGGDTEAFF
-	TRBV6-5	TRBJ1-2	-	TGTGCCAGCAGTTGGGAGGGATTAGGGGGCTACACCTTC	CASSWEGLGGYTF
-	TRBV7-9	TRBJ1-2	-	TGTGCCAGCACAACTTGGGCCGCTAACTATGGCTACACCTTC	CASTTWAANYGYTF
-	TRBV6-5	TRBJ1-4	-	TGTGCCAGCAGTTACTGGGGCGGCACTAGGGGTGAAAAACTGTTTTTT	CASSYWGGTRGEKLFF
once	TRBV7-9	TRBJ2-1	TRBD2	TGTGCCAGCACCCATGGGGGCCTAGCGGGAATGGATGAGCAGTTCTTC	CASTHGGLAGMDEQFF
-	TRBV29-1	TRBJ1-2	-	TGCAGCGTTGTGAGGCTCTATGGCTACACCTTC	CSVVRLYGYTF
-	TRBV4-1	TRBJ1-1	-	TGCGCCAGCAGCCCTTATGACAGGAAACAGATGAACACTGAAGCTTTCTTT	CASSPYDRKQMNTEAFF
-	TRBV7-2	TRBJ2-2	-	TGTGCCAGCAGCCCGACTAATCTTAACACCGGGGAGCTGTTTTTT	CASSPTNLNTGELFF
once	TRBV18	TRBJ1-2	-	TGTGCCAGCTCACCACCGGAAGCAAGCTATGGCTACACCTTC	CASSPPEASYGYTF
-	TRBV5-4	TRBJ2-2	-	TGTGCCAGCAGCTTGGTACGGGGTGGTGGGGAGCTGTTTTTT	CASSLVRGGGELFF
once	TRBV9	TRBJ2-3	-	TGTGCCAGCAGCGGGCCTTGGGGGACGCAGTATTTT	CASSGPWGTQYF
-	TRBV3-1/TRBV3-2	TRBJ1-5	TRBD1	TGTGCCAGCAGCCAAGCCAGGGGGGATAGCAATCAGCCCCAGCATTTT	CASSQARGDSNQPQHF
-	TRBV12-3/TRBV12-4	TRBJ1-1	-	TGTGCCAGCAGCGCTAGGTCAGGGACTGAAGCTTTCTTT	CASSARSGTEAFF
few	TRBV6-2/TRBV6-3	TRBJ1-2	-	TGTGCCAGCAGCCGCCCCCTCGGGGCCGGCAACTATGGCTACACCTTC	CASSRPLGAGNYGYTF
-	TRBV18	TRBJ1-2	-	TGTGCCAGCTCACCAAGCAGGGATGGGGGCTACACCTTC	CASSPSRDGGYTF
-	TRBV5-4	TRBJ1-1	TRBD1	TGTGCCAGCAGCTTGGGTCCGGGACAGGGGTTGACTGAAGCTTTCTTT	CASSLGPGQGLTEAFF
-	TRBV5-4	TRBJ1-2	-	TGTGCCAGCAGCTTACTCAGTATTGCAGGGTTCTATGGCTACACCTTC	CASSLLSIAGFYGYTF
-	TRBV2	TRBJ1-2	-	TGTGCCAGCAGCGAGGGCTATGGCTACACCTTC	CASSEGYGYTF
-	TRBV7-2	TRBJ2-1	TRBD2	TGTGCCAGCTCCTCGACTAGCTTGTACAATGAGCAGTTCTTC	CASSSTSLYNEQFF
many	TRBV5-6	TRBJ1-2	-	TGTGCCAGCAGCCCTGGGGTCACCCTTAACTATGGCTACACCTTC	CASSPGVTLNYGYTF
once	TRBV10-3	TRBJ2-2	TRBD1	TGTGCCATATTGCGGAGAACAGGGGTCATCGCGAACACCGGGGAGCTGTTTTTT	CAILRRTGVIANTGELFF
-	TRBV19	TRBJ1-2	TRBD1	TGTGCCAGTCGGACAGGGGAGAATTACTATGGCTACACCTTC	CASRTGENYYGYTF
few	TRBV7-9	TRBJ2-5	-	TGTGCCAGCAGCCCCTCGTCGGAAGAGACCCAGTACTTC	CASSPSSEETQYF
-	TRBV18	TRBJ1-6	TRBD1	TGTGCCAGCTCCCCGGACAGGACCAATTCACCCCTCCACTTT	CASSPDRTNSPLHF
-	TRBV6-2/TRBV6-3	TRBJ1-2	-	TGTGCCAGCAGCCCTACCGGGACGGTACTCTATGGCTACACCTTC	CASSPTGTVLYGYTF
few	TRBV2	TRBJ2-3	-	TGTGCCAGCAGTGAAGCAGAGGCGGTGACTAGCACAGATACGCAGTATTTT	CASSEAEAVTSTDTQYF